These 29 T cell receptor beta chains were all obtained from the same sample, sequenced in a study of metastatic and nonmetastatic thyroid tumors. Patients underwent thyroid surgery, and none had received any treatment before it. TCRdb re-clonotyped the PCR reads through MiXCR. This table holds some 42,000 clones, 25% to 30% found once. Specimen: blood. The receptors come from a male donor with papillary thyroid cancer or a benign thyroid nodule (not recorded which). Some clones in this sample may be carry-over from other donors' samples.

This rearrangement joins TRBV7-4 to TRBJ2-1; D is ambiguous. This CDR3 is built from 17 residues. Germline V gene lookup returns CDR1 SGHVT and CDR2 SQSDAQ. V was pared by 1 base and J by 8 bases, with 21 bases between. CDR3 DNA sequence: TGTGCCAGCAGCTTAGGTCTTTACTTGCTTCGATTCGATGAGCAGTTCTTC. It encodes CASSLGLYLLRFDEQFF.

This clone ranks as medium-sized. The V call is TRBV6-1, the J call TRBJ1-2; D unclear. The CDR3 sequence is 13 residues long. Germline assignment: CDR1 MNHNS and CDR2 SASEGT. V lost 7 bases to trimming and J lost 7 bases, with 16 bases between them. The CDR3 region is CASTLGLGSGYTF. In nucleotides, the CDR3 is TGTGCCAGCACATTAGGGCTTGGCTCTGGCTACACCTTC.

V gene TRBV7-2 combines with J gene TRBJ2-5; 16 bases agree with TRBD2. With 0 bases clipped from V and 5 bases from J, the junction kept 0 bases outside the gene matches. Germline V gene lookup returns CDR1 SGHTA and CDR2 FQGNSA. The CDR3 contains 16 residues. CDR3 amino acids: CASSLAGLAGGETQYF. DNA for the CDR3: TGTGCCAGCAGCTTAGCGGGACTAGCGGGAGGGGAGACCCAGTACTTC. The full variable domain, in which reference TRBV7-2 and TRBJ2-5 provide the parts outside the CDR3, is GAGVSQSPSNKVTEKGKDVELRCDPISGHTALYWYRQSLGQGLEFLIYFQGNSAPDKSGLPSDRFSAERTGGSVSTLTIQRTQQEDSAVYLCASSLAGLAGGETQYFGPGTRLLVL.

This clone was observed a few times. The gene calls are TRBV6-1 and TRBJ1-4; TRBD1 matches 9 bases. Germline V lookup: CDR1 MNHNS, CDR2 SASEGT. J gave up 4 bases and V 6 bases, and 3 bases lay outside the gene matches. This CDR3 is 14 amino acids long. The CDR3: CASRPGQGNEKLFF. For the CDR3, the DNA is TGTGCCAGCAGACCGGGACAGGGTAATGAAAAACTGTTTTTT.

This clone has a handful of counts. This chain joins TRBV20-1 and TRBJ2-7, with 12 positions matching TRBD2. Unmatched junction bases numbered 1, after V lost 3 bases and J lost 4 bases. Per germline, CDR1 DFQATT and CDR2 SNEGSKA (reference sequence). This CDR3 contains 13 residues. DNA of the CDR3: TGCAGTGCTAGGACTAGCGGGGGATACGAGCAGTACTTC. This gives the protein CSARTSGGYEQYF.

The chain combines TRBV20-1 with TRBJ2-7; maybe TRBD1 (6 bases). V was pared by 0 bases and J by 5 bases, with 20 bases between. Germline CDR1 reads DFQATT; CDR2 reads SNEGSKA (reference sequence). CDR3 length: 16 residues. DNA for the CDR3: TGCAGTGCTAGAGATCCTTCATCACAGGGCTGGGACGAGCAGTACTTC. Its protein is CSARDPSSQGWDEQYF.

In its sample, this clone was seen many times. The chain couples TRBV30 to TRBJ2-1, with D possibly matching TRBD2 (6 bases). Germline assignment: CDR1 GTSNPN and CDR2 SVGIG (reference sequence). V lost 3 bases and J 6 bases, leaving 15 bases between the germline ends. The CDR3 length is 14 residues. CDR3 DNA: TGTGCCTGGAGGGGTGGGCTGACTAGCAATGAGCAGTTCTTC. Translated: CAWRGGLTSNEQFF.

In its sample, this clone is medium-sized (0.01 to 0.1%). In DNA form, the CDR3 reads TGCAGTGCTAGAGGTAGGCGAGATTACGAGCAGTACTTC. This translates into CSARGRRDYEQYF. The J gene is TRBJ2-7, the V gene TRBV20-1; no firm D call. CDR3 length: 13 amino acids. V was pared by 1 base and J by 4 bases, with 11 bases between. Germline V gives CDR1 DFQATT, CDR2 SNEGSKA (reference sequence).

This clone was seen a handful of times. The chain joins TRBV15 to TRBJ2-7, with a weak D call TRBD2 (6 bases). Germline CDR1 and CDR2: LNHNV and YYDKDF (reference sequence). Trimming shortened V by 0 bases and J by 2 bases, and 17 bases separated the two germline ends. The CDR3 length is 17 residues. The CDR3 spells CATSRDMLRTNPYEQYF. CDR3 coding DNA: TGTGCCACCAGCAGAGATATGTTGAGGACTAACCCCTACGAGCAGTACTTC.

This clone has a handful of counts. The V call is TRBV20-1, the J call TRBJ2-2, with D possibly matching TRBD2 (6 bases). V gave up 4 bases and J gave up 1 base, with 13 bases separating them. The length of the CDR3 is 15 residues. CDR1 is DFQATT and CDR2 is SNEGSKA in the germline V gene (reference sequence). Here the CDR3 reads CSANFGGGNTGELFF. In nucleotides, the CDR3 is TGCAGTGCTAACTTCGGGGGAGGGAACACCGGGGAGCTGTTTTTT.

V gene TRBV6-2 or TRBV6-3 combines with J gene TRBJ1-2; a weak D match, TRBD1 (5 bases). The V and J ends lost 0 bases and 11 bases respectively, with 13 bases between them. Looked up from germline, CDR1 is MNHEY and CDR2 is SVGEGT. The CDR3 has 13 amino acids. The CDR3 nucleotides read TGTGCCAGCAGTTACTCGTTTCAGGGAGGATACACCTTC. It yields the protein CASSYSFQGGYTF.

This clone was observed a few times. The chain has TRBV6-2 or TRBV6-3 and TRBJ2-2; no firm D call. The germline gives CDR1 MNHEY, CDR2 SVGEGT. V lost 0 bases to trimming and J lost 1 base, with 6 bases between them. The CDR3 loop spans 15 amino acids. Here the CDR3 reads CASSYSGGNTGELFF. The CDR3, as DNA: TGTGCCAGCAGTTACTCGGGTGGGAACACCGGGGAGCTGTTTTTT.

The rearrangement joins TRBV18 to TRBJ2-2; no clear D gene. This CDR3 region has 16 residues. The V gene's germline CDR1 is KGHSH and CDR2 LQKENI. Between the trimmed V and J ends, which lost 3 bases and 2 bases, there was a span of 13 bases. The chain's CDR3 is CASSPSLGLNTGELFF. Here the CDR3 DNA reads TGTGCCAGCTCACCGTCGCTCGGCCTTAACACCGGGGAGCTGTTTTTT.

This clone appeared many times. The DNA of the CDR3 is TGTGCCAGCAGCTTACAGGGGGCTCGCGGCTACACCTTC. Translating it yields CASSLQGARGYTF. The chain joins TRBV7-3 to TRBJ1-2; 8 bases agree with TRBD1. After removal of 2 bases from V and 8 bases from J, the junction contained 4 bases not matched to a gene. The germline gives CDR1 SGHTA, CDR2 FQGTGA. There are 13 residues in the CDR3. Full variable domain (outside the CDR3, taken from reference TRBV7-3 and TRBJ1-2): GAGVSQTPSNKVTEKGKYVELRCDPISGHTALYWYRQSLGQGPEFLIYFQGTGAADDSGLPNDRFFAVRPEGSVSTLKIQRTERGDSAVYLCASSLQGARGYTFGSGTRLTVV.

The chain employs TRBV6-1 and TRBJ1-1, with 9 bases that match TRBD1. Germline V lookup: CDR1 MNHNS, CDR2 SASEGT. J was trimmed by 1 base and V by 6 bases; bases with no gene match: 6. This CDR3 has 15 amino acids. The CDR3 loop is CASSHRGRGNTEAFF. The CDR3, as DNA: TGTGCCAGCAGCCACAGGGGGCGCGGGAACACTGAAGCTTTCTTT.

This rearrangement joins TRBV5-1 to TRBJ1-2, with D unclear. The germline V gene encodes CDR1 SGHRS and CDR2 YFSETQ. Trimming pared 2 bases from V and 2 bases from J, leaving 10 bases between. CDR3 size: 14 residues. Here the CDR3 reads CASSLGRVNYGYTF. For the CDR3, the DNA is TGCGCCAGCAGCTTAGGACGGGTGAACTATGGCTACACCTTC.

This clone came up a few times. CDR3 protein: CASRDSQAHEQYF. The CDR3 bases are TGCGCCAGCCGGGACTCCCAAGCCCACGAGCAGTACTTC. This chain connects TRBV5-1 to TRBJ2-7; the D gene is possibly TRBD2 (6 bases). In germline, CDR1 is SGHRS, CDR2 YFSETQ. The CDR3 is made up of 13 amino acids. Trimming removed 7 bases from V and 5 bases from J, with 16 bases in between.

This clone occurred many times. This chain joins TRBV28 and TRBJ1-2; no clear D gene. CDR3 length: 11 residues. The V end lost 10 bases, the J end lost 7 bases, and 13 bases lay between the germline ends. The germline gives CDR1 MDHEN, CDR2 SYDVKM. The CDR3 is CAIAKKGGYTF. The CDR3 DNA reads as TGTGCCATAGCAAAGAAAGGTGGCTACACCTTC.

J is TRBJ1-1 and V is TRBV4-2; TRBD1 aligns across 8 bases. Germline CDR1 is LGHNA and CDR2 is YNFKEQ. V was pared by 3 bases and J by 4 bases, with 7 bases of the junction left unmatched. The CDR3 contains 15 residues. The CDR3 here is CASSHGQGPSTEAFF. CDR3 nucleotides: TGTGCCAGCAGCCACGGACAGGGCCCCAGCACTGAAGCTTTCTTT.

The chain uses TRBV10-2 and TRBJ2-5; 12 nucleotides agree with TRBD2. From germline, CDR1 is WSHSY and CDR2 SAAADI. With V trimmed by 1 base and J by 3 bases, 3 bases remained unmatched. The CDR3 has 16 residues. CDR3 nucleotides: TGCGCCAGCAGTGAGTATAGGACTAGCGGGAAAGAGACCCAGTACTTC. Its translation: CASSEYRTSGKETQYF.

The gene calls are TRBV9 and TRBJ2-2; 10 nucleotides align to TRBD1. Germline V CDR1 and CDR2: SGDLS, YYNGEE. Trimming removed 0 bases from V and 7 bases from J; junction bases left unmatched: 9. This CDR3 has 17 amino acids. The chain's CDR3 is CASSVERTGGLDGELFF. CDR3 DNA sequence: TGTGCCAGCAGCGTAGAAAGGACAGGGGGACTGGACGGGGAGCTGTTTTTT.

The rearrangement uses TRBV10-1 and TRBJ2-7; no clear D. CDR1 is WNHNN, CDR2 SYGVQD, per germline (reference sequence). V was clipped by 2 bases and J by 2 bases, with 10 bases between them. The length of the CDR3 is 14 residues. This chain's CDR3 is CASSEPTGTYEQYF. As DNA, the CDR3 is TGCGCCAGCAGTGAGCCGACTGGAACCTACGAGCAGTACTTC.

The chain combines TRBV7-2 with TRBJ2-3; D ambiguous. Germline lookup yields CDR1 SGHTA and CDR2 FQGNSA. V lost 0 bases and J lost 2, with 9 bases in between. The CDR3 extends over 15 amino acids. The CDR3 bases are TGTGCCAGCAGCTTAGCGGGAAGATACACAGATACGCAGTATTTT. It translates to CASSLAGRYTDTQYF.

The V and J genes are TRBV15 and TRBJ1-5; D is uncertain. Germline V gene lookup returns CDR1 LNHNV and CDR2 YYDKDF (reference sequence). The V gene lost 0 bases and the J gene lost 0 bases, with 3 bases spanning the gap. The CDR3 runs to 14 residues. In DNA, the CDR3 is TGTGCCACCAGCAGAGACAGTAGCAATCAGCCCCAGCATTTT. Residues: CATSRDSSNQPQHF.

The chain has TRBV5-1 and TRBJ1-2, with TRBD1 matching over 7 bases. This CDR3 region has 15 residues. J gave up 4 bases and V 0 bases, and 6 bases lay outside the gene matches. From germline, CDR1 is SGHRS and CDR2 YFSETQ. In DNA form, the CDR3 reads TGCGCCAGCAGCTTGGACGGTCAGGGGGGCTATGGCTACACCTTC. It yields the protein CASSLDGQGGYGYTF.

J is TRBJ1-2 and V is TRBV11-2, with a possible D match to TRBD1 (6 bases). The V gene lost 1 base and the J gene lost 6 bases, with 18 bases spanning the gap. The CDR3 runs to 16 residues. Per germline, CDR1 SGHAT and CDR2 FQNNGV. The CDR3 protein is CASSLVGHGLSDGYTF. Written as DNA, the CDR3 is TGTGCCAGCAGCTTAGTGGGACACGGACTATCTGATGGCTACACCTTC.

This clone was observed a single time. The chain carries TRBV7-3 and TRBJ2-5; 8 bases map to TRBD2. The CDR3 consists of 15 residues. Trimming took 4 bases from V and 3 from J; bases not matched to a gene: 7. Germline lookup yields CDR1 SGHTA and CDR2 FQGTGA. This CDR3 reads CASSSMGLDEETQYF. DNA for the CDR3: TGTGCCAGCAGCTCGATGGGACTAGATGAAGAGACCCAGTACTTC.

DNA for the CDR3: TGCGCCAGCAGCACAGGGGGCGCGAATGAGCAGTTCTTC. This encodes CASSTGGANEQFF. The rearrangement joins TRBV5-1 to TRBJ2-1; 9 nucleotides align to TRBD1. CDR1 and CDR2 from the germline V gene are SGHRS and YFSETQ. CDR3 length: 13 residues. The ends lost 4 bases at V and 7 bases at J; junction bases unmatched: 3.

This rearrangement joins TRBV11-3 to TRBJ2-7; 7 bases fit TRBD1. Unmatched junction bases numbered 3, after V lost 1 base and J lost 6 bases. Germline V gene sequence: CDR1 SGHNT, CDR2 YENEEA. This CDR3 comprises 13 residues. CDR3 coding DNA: TGTGCCAGCAGCTTAGTCCCAGGGGGCGAGCAGTACTTC. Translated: CASSLVPGGEQYF. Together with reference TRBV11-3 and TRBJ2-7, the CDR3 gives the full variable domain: EAGVVQSPRYKIIEKKQPVAFWCNPISGHNTLYWYLQNLGQGPELLIRYENEEAVDDSQLPKDRFSAERLKGVDSTLKIQPAELGDSAVYLCASSLVPGGEQYFGPGTRLTVT.